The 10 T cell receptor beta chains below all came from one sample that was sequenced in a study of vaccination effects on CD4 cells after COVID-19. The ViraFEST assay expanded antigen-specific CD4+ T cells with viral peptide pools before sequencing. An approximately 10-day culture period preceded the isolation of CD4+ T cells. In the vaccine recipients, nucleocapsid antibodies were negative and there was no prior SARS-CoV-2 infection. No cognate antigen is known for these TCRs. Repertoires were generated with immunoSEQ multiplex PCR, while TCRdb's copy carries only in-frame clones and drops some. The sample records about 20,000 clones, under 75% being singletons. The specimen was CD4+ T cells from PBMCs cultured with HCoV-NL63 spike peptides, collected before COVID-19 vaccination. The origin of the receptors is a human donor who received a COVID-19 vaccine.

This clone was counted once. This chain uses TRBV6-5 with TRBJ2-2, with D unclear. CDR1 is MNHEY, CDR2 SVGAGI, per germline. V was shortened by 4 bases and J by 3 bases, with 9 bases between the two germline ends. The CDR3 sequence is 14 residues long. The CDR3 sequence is CASSLGVDTGELFF. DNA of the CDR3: TGTGCCAGCAGTTTAGGTGTGGACACCGGGGAGCTGTTTTTT.

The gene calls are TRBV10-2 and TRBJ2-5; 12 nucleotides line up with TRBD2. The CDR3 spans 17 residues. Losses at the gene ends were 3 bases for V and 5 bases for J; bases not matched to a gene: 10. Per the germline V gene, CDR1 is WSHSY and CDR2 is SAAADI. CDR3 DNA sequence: TGCGCCAGCAGTGATTTCGCTAGCGGGAGGGCCAGTGAGACCCAGTACTTC. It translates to CASSDFASGRASETQYF.

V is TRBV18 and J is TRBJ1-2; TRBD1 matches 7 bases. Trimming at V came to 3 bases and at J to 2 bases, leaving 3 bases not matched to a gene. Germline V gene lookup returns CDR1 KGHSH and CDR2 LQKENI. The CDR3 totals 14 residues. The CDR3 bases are TGTGCCAGCTCACCCGAACAGGGGAACTATGGCTACACCTTC. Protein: CASSPEQGNYGYTF.

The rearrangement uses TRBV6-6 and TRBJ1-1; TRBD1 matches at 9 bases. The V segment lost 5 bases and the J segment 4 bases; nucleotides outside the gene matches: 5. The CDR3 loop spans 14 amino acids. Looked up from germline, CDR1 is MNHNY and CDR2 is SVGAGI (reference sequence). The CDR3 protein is CASSTQGAPTEAFF. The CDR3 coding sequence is TGTGCCAGCAGTACACAGGGGGCCCCCACTGAAGCTTTCTTT.

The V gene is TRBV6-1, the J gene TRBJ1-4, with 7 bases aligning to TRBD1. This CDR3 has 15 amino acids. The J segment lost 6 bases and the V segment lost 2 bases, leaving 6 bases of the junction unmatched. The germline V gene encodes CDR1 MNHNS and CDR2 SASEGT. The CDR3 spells CASSERQGRDEKLFF. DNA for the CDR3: TGTGCCAGCAGTGAAAGACAGGGCAGGGATGAAAAACTGTTTTTT.

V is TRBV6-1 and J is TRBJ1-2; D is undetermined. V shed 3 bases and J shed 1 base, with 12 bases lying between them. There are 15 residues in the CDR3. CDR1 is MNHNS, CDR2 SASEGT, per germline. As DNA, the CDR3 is TGTGCCAGCAGTGATATTACAGCCCATAACTATGGCTACACCTTC. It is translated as CASSDITAHNYGYTF.

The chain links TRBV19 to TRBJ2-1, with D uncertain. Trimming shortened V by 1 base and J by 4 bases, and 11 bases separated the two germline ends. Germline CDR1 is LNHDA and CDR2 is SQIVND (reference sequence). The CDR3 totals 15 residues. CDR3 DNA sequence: TGTGCCAGTAGTATAGCGGGCCCCTTTTACAATGAGCAGTTCTTC. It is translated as CASSIAGPFYNEQFF.

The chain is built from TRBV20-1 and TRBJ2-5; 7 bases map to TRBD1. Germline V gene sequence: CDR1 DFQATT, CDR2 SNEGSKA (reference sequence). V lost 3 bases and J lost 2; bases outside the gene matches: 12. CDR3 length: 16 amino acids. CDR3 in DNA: TGCAGTGCTAGTGCACCGGGACAGTACCCGCAAGAGACCCAGTACTTC. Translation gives CSASAPGQYPQETQYF.

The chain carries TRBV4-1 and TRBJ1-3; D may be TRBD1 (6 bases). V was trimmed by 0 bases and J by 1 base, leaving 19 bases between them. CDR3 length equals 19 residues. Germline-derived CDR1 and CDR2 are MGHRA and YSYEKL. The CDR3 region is CASSQDQGPRGASGNTIYF. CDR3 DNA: TGCGCCAGCAGCCAAGATCAGGGCCCGAGGGGGGCGTCTGGAAACACCATATATTTT.

CDR3 in DNA: TGTGCCAGCAGTTTCAGAAAGGCCCAAGAGACCCAGTACTTC. Amino acid sequence: CASSFRKAQETQYF. The chain carries TRBV27 and TRBJ2-5, with unresolved D. The V gene's germline CDR1 is MNHEY and CDR2 SMNVEV (reference sequence). The length of the CDR3 is 14 residues. The V gene lost 3 bases and the J gene lost 1 base, with 9 bases spanning the gap.